Below, 22 T cell receptor beta chains from the same sample are listed, as sequenced in a study of tumor-infiltrating lymphocytes in oesophageal squamous cell carcinoma. One entry per CDR3 protein results from TCRdb running MiXCR on the PCR reads. The sample yields roughly 20,000 distinct CDR3 sequences, roughly half seen once. Sequenced input: esophageal tumor tissue. The origin of the receptors is a male donor with esophageal squamous cell carcinoma.

This sequence joins TRBV11-2 and TRBJ1-3; the D gene is possibly TRBD1 (6 bases). The ends were cut back, 4 bases at V and 4 bases at J, with 11 bases in the middle. This CDR3 spans 14 amino acids. Germline lookup yields CDR1 SGHAT and CDR2 FQNNGV. The CDR3 nucleotides read TGTGCCAGCAGCTCTCCCGGGACAGGAAACACCATATATTTT. Translation: CASSSPGTGNTIYF.

V usage is TRBV7-3 and J usage is TRBJ2-2; D is uncertain. Trimming cost V 5 bases and J 4 bases, with 2 bases left between them. Germline-derived CDR1 and CDR2 are SGHTA and FQGTGA. This CDR3 contains 11 residues. This CDR3 reads CASSITGELFF. CDR3 nucleotide sequence: TGTGCCAGCAGCATCACCGGGGAGCTGTTTTTT.

This clonotype was recorded at least ten times. The V gene is TRBV12-3 or TRBV12-4, the J gene TRBJ2-7, with 7 bases matching TRBD2. CDR3 size: 14 residues. V was pared by 3 bases and J by 0 bases, with 2 bases of the junction left unmatched. CDR3 region: CASSLQRDSYEQYF. The CDR3 nucleotides are TGTGCCAGCAGTTTGCAGCGGGACTCCTACGAGCAGTACTTC.

This clonotype is labeled as medium-sized. The J gene is TRBJ2-3, the V gene TRBV6-1; D not resolved. Trimming pared 5 bases from V and 5 bases from J, leaving 8 bases between. There are 12 residues in the CDR3. The germline CDR1 and CDR2 sequences are MNHNS and SASEGT. The CDR3 reads CASSNDLDTQYF. The CDR3 DNA follows: TGTGCCAGCAGTAACGACCTAGATACGCAGTATTTT.

V is TRBV2 and J is TRBJ1-1; D remains ambiguous. Trimming left V 6 bases short and J 2 bases short, with 13 bases between. The CDR3 spans 14 residues. Germline V CDR1 and CDR2: SNHLY, FYNNEI. The CDR3 spells CASRGWLSNTEAFF. The CDR3 DNA follows: TGTGCCAGCAGGGGGTGGCTCAGTAACACTGAAGCTTTCTTT.

This clonotype was detected ten times or more. A much bigger clone sits one base away, suggesting this may be a read error. The V gene is TRBV5-5, the J gene TRBJ2-1, with a tentative D call TRBD1 (5 bases). The J call is uncertain, as TRBJ2-7 better fits the DNA end. Germline loops: CDR1 SGHKS, CDR2 YYEKEE (reference sequence). The CDR3 contains 14 residues. The CDR3 DNA reads as TGTGCCAGCACAGGACATAGCTCCTACAATGAGCAGTACTTC. Amino acid sequence: CASTGHSSYNEQYF.

This clonotype was counted many times. This chain links TRBV6-1 with TRBJ2-3, with D possibly being TRBD1 or TRBD2 (5 bases each). Between the trimmed V and J ends, which lost 7 bases and 0 bases, there was a span of 17 bases. Per germline, CDR1 MNHNS and CDR2 SASEGT. The CDR3 covers 16 residues. CDR3 protein: CASTPWGKTSTDTQYF. The CDR3 nucleotides are TGTGCCAGCACCCCCTGGGGGAAGACTAGCACAGATACGCAGTATTTT.

This clonotype was detected a few times. The gene calls are TRBV6-1 and TRBJ2-5; 7 nucleotides match TRBD2. The DNA end is a closer match to TRBJ2-7, so the J assignment may be wrong. This CDR3 region has 16 residues. Germline V gene sequence: CDR1 MNHNS, CDR2 SASEGT. The CDR3, as DNA: TGTGCCAGCAGTGTTTCTTCCGCGGGAGTGCCCTACGAGCAGTACTTC. Protein product: CASSVSSAGVPYEQYF.

The chain links TRBV12-3 or TRBV12-4 to TRBJ2-5, with D perhaps assigned TRBD1 or TRBD2 (5 bases each). The end of the DNA fits TRBJ2-7 better, so the J call may be wrong. The CDR3 spans 12 residues. In nucleotides, the CDR3 is TGTGCCAGCAGTGGGGGACCCTACGAGCAGTACTTC. Its protein is CASSGGPYEQYF.

V usage is TRBV7-2 and J usage is TRBJ2-1, with TRBD2 identical over 11 bases. Gene TRBJ2-7 matches the end of the DNA better, so the J call may be wrong. This CDR3 contains 16 residues. Germline CDR1 SGHTA, CDR2 FQGNSA. Here the CDR3 DNA reads TGTGCCAGCAGCTTCTTATCTAGCGGGAGGAGCTACGAGCAGTACTTC. This sequence encodes CASSFLSSGRSYEQYF.

This clonotype showed up just a few times. CDR3 sequence reads: CASSLGTSGSTDTQYF. CDR3 nucleotide sequence: TGTGCCAGCAGCTTAGGTACTAGCGGGAGCACAGATACGCAGTATTTT. The chain carries TRBV7-2 and TRBJ2-3; 9 nucleotides align to TRBD2. This CDR3 spans 16 amino acids. Germline V CDR1 and CDR2: SGHTA, FQGNSA. J gave up 0 bases and V 1 base, and 2 bases lay outside the gene matches. The whole variable domain, filled in from reference TRBV7-2 and TRBJ2-3, reads GAGVSQSPSNKVTEKGKDVELRCDPISGHTALYWYRQSLGQGLEFLIYFQGNSAPDKSGLPSDRFSAERTGGSVSTLTIQRTQQEDSAVYLCASSLGTSGSTDTQYFGPGTRLTVL.

This clonotype showed up just a few times. The rearrangement links TRBV27 to TRBJ2-1, with 9 bases aligning to TRBD1. Germline V gene sequence: CDR1 MNHEY, CDR2 SMNVEV (reference sequence). The V gene end was trimmed by 7 bases and the J gene end by 3 bases; junction bases not matched to a gene: 7. The CDR3 has 15 residues. The CDR3 protein is CASINRGLYYNEQFF. As DNA, the CDR3 is TGTGCCAGCATCAACAGGGGGCTCTACTACAATGAGCAGTTCTTC.

This clonotype came up a few times. The chain links TRBV7-9 to TRBJ2-3; 9 nucleotides align to TRBD1. The germline V gene has CDR1 SEHNR and CDR2 FQNEAQ (reference sequence). CDR3 size: 15 residues. The V and J ends lost 6 bases and 3 bases, in that order; junction bases with no gene match: 7. The CDR3 protein is CASSWGGTGTDTQYF. DNA for the CDR3: TGTGCCAGCAGTTGGGGAGGGACAGGGACAGATACGCAGTATTTT.

The CDR3 DNA follows: TGTGCCAGCAGTTTACTAGCGGGAGGGTACAATGAGCAGTTCTTC. This translates into CASSLLAGGYNEQFF. The rearrangement joins TRBV27 to TRBJ2-3; TRBD2 matches at 12 bases. The DNA matches TRBJ2-1 better at its end, which makes the J call doubtful. The CDR3 spans 15 residues. Germline-derived CDR1 and CDR2 are MNHEY and SMNVEV (reference sequence).

In the case of this clonotype: A much larger clone lies a single base off, so this may be a read error. This chain connects TRBV24-1 to TRBJ2-7; the D gene could be TRBD1 or TRBD2 (5 bases each). The CDR3 totals 14 residues. CDR1 KGHDR and CDR2 SFDVKD come from the germline V gene. V was cut by 4 bases and J by 7 bases, with 16 bases left in between. For the CDR3, the DNA is TGTGCCACCAGTGACCGAGGGGTGGGGAATGAGCAGTACTTC. Protein product: CATSDRGVGNEQYF.

The chain couples TRBV6-9 to TRBJ2-7; tentatively, D is TRBD2 (5 bases). Trimming left V 5 bases short and J 7 bases short, with 18 bases between. Germline V lookup: CDR1 MNHGY, CDR2 SVAAGI. The CDR3 is made up of 14 amino acids. The CDR3 region has the DNA TGTGCCAGCAGTGAGGGAAGATTATACAATGAGCAGTACTTC. This sequence encodes CASSEGRLYNEQYF.

The chain joins TRBV6-1 to TRBJ2-3; D uncertain. Germline V CDR1 and CDR2: MNHNS, SASEGT. The CDR3 runs 15 residues. The V end lost 5 bases, the J end lost 4 bases, and 16 bases lay between the germline ends. As DNA, the CDR3 is TGTGCCAGCAGTAGGACGGATACTGCTCCAGATACGCAGTATTTT. Its protein is CASSRTDTAPDTQYF.

In its sample, this clonotype is medium-sized (0.01 to 0.1%). This chain connects TRBV7-3 to TRBJ2-2, with D uncertain. The length of the CDR3 is 13 residues. The germline CDR1 and CDR2 sequences are SGHTA and FQGTGA. The ends were cut back, 1 base at V and 4 bases at J, with 4 bases in the middle. CDR3 region: CASSLRPTGELFF. The DNA of the CDR3 is TGTGCCAGCAGCTTAAGGCCCACCGGGGAGCTGTTTTTT.

The chain links TRBV12-3 or TRBV12-4 to TRBJ1-2; D remains ambiguous. This CDR3 spans 14 amino acids. V was clipped by 6 bases and J by 0 bases, with 11 bases between them. The CDR3 DNA follows: TGTGCCAGCAGCCGAGTACGGCCTAACTATGGCTACACCTTC. This codes for CASSRVRPNYGYTF.

The chain joins TRBV7-3 to TRBJ2-6, with TRBD1 as a possible D gene (7 bases). The CDR3 consists of 18 residues. Germline CDR1 SGHTA, CDR2 FQGTGA. V shed 5 bases and J shed 0 bases, with 17 bases lying between them. The CDR3 region is CASSLKGTAGSGANVLTF. In nucleotides, the CDR3 is TGTGCCAGCAGCCTAAAAGGGACAGCGGGCTCTGGGGCCAACGTCCTGACTTTC.

This clonotype was recorded at least ten times. J is TRBJ2-7 and V is TRBV10-3; 10 bases agree with TRBD1. The CDR3 contains 14 residues. Germline V gene lookup returns CDR1 ENHRY and CDR2 SYGVKD. The trim removed 6 bases at V and 7 bases at J, leaving 9 bases unmatched. As DNA, the CDR3 is TGTGCCATCAGCACGGGACAGGGGAACAATGAGCAGTACTTC. As protein: CAISTGQGNNEQYF.

Notes on this clonotype: The CDR3 end shows no conserved phenylalanine or tryptophan, and so a read error is likely. It is unclear where the CDR3 begins or ends on the DNA, so no DNA is shown, and the CDR3 is as TCRdb lists it. The chain links TRBV7-4 to TRBJ2-1; no DNA check was done on the table's D call, TRBD1. Both ends counted, the CDR3 spans 16 residues. Germline CDR1 reads SGHVT; CDR2 reads SQSDAQ. CDR3 protein: CASSRGTAAETQYFGS.